The clone carrying this T cell receptor (beta chain) turned up a few times. This sample is part of a study of blood T cell repertoires in COVID-19. Original handling: Reference gene primer amplification gave estimated nucleated cell counts. Here immunoSEQ multiplex PCR was the method, and the copy in TCRdb shows in-frame clones only, minus some. Clonal size and the V and J genes are those of that table, whereas D and trimming came from the DNA. The sample includes around 200,000 clones, 80% to 90% of them seen just once. V was shortened by 0 bases and J by 11 bases, with 21 bases between the two germline ends. In germline, CDR1 is SGDLS, CDR2 YYNGEE. CDR3 length: 16 residues.

Sequences were obtained from peripheral blood. This chain connects TRBV9 to TRBJ1-3; D is perhaps TRBD1 (5 bases). The clonotype originates from a man in his forties or fifties with active or convalescent COVID-19. For the CDR3, the DNA is TGTGCCAGCAGCGTAGCCCCGGACACCGGAGTTAGGTCCATATATTTT. Its translation is CASSVAPDTGVRSIYF.